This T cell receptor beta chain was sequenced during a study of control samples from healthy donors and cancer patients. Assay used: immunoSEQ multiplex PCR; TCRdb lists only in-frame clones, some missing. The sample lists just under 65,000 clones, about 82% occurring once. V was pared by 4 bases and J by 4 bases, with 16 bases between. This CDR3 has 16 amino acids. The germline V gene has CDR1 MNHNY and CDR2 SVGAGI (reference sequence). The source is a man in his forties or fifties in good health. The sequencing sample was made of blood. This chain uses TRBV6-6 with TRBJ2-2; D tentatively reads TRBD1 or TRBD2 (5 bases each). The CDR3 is CASSFPGTTGTGELFF. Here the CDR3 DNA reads TGTGCCAGCAGTTTTCCCGGGACGACTGGCACCGGGGAGCTGTTTTTT.